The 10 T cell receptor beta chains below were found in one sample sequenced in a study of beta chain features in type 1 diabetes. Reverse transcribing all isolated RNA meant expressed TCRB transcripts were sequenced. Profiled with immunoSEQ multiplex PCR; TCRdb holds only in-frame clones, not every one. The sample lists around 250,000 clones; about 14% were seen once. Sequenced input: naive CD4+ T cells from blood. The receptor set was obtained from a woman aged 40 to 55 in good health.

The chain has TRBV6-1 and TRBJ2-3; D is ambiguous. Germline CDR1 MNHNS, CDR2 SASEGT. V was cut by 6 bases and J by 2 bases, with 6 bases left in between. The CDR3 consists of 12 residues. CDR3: CASRLNTDTQYF. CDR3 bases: TGTGCCAGCAGGCTAAACACAGATACGCAGTATTTT.

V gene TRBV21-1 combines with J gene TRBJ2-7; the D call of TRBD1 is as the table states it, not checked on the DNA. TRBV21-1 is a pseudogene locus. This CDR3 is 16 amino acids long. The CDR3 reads CASSRGGQGRSYEQYF. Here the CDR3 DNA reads TGTGCCAGCAGCAGAGGTGGACAGGGGCGATCCTACGAGCAGTACTTC.

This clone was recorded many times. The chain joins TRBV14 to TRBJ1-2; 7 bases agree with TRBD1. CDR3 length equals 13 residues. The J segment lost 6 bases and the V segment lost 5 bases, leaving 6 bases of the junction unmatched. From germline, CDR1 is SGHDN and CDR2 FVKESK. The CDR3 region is CASSYIQGNGYTF. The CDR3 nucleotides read TGTGCCAGCAGCTACATACAGGGGAATGGCTACACCTTC.

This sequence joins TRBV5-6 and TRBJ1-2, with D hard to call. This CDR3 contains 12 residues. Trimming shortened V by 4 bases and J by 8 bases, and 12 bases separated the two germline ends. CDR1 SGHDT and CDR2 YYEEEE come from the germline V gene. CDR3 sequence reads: CASSLKTRGYTF. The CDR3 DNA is TGTGCCAGCAGCCTGAAAACGCGGGGCTACACCTTC.

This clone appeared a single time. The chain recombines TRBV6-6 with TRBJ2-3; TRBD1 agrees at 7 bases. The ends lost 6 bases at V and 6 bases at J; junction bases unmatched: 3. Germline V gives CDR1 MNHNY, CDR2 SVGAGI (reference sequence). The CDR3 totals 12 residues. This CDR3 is CASRPQGDTQYF. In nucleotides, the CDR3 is TGTGCCAGCAGACCACAGGGGGATACGCAGTATTTT.

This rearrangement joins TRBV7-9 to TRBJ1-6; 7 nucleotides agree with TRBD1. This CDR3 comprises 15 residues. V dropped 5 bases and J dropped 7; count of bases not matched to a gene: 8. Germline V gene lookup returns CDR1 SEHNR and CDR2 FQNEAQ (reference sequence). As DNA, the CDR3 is TGTGCCAGCAGCCGATTGGGACAGTCCAATTCACCCCTCCACTTT. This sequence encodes CASSRLGQSNSPLHF.

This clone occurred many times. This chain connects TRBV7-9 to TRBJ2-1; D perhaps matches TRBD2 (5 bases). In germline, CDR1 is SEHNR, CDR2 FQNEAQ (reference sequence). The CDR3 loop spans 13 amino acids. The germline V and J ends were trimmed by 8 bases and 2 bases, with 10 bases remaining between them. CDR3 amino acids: CASVANTYNEQFF. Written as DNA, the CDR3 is TGTGCCAGCGTAGCGAATACCTACAATGAGCAGTTCTTC.

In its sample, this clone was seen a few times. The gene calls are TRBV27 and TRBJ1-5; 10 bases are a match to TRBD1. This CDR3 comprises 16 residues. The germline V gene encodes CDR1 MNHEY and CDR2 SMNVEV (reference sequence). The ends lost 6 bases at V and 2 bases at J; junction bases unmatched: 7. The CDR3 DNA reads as TGTGCCAGCAGGCCAGACGGGACAGGGGGCAATCAGCCCCAGCATTTT. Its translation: CASRPDGTGGNQPQHF.

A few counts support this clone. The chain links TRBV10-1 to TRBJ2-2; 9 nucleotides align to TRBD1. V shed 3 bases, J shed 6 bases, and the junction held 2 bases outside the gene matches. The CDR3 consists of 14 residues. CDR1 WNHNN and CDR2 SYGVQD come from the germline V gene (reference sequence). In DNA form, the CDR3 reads TGCGCCAGCAGTGAACAGGGGGCCGCCGGGGAGCTGTTTTTT. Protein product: CASSEQGAAGELFF.

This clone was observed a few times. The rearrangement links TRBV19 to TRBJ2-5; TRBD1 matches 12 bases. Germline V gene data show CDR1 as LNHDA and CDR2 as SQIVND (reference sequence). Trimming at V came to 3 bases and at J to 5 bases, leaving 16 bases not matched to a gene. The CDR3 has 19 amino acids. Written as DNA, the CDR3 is TGTGCCAGTAGTATCACCCGATCCCGGGGACAGGGGGCCGGTGAGACCCAGTACTTC. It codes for CASSITRSRGQGAGETQYF. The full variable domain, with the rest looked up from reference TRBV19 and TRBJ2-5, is DGGITQSPKYLFRKEGQNVTLSCEQNLNHDAMYWYRQDPGQGLRLIYYSQIVNDFQKGDIAEGYSVSREKKESFPLTVTSAQKNPTAFYLCASSITRSRGQGAGETQYFGPGTRLLVL.